The 15 T cell receptor beta chains listed next were all sequenced from one sample in a study of T cell clonotyping in hematopoietic cell transplantation. Time point defined: recipient sample about 28 days before transplant, after cytoreduction. Assay used: immunoSEQ multiplex PCR; TCRdb lists only in-frame clones, some missing. The sample has 25,000 to 30,000 clones, roughly 84% seen once. The sample here was peripheral blood mononuclear cells, taken before stem cell transplant. Receptor source: a woman aged 55-70 years with acute myeloid leukemia. Some clones in this sample may be carry-over from other donors' samples.

The CDR3 sequence: CASAPGQGRTGELFF. DNA of the CDR3: TGTGCCAGTGCCCCGGGACAGGGCCGGACCGGGGAGCTGTTTTTT. The chain uses TRBV19 and TRBJ2-2, with 9 nucleotides matching TRBD1. The CDR3 extends over 15 amino acids. Losses at the gene ends were 8 bases for V and 5 bases for J; bases not matched to a gene: 9. Germline CDR1 LNHDA, CDR2 SQIVND (reference sequence).

The chain employs TRBV6-5 and TRBJ1-5; D gene ambiguous. The CDR3 runs 14 residues. Germline V CDR1 and CDR2: MNHEY, SVGAGI. V dropped 6 bases and J dropped 4 bases, with 13 bases sitting between them. The CDR3 loop reads CASSPTPSNQPQHF. The CDR3 coding sequence is TGTGCCAGCAGCCCGACACCCTCTAATCAGCCCCAGCATTTT.

A single count supports this clone. The CDR3 region has the DNA TGTGCCAGCAGCGACCAACCTGGAAACACCATATATTTT. Residues: CASSDQPGNTIYF. The rearrangement uses TRBV5-4 and TRBJ1-3; D gene unclear. Germline CDR1 and CDR2: SGHNT and YYREEE (reference sequence). The CDR3 sequence is 13 residues long. Deletions cut 4 bases from V and 2 bases from J, with 7 bases between.

The gene calls are TRBV7-8 and TRBJ1-2, with D possibly matching TRBD1 (6 bases). Trimming left V 1 base short and J 4 bases short, with 13 bases between. This CDR3 region has 15 residues. The germline gives CDR1 SGHVS, CDR2 FQNEAQ. The CDR3 loop reads CASSLVSRGIYGYTF. As DNA, the CDR3 is TGTGCCAGCAGCTTAGTAAGCAGGGGCATCTATGGCTACACCTTC.

The V call is TRBV15, the J call TRBJ1-5, with TRBD1 identical over 7 bases. The CDR3 runs 14 residues. Trimming took 1 base from V and 8 from J; bases not matched to a gene: 5. Germline lookup yields CDR1 LNHNV and CDR2 YYDKDF (reference sequence). CDR3 DNA: TGTGCCACCAGCAGAGGAGGGGGCTTAGAGCCCCAGCATTTT. Amino acids: CATSRGGGLEPQHF.

The chain carries TRBV7-8 and TRBJ1-5; 11 nucleotides match TRBD1. Germline trimming cut 5 bases from V and 6 bases from J; bases unmatched to any gene: 6. CDR1 is SGHVS, CDR2 FQNEAQ, per germline. This CDR3 region has 15 residues. The CDR3 reads CASSASGTGGQPQHF. Written as DNA, the CDR3 is TGTGCCAGCAGCGCATCCGGGACAGGGGGTCAGCCCCAGCATTTT.

The chain couples TRBV11-3 to TRBJ2-7; 7 bases align to TRBD1. The CDR3 is 11 amino acids. In germline, CDR1 is SGHNT, CDR2 YENEEA. V shed 4 bases and J 9 bases; nucleotides not matched to a gene: 3. The CDR3 here is CASSSRTGQYF. The CDR3 DNA sequence: TGTGCCAGCAGCTCGAGGACAGGGCAGTACTTC.

This clone was seen just once. The CDR3 nucleotides are TGTGCCAGCAGTGCGAATTACTACGAGCAGTACTTC. As protein: CASSANYYEQYF. This sequence joins TRBV27 and TRBJ2-7; D unclear. Germline V gene data show CDR1 as MNHEY and CDR2 as SMNVEV (reference sequence). The CDR3 totals 12 residues. Trimming removed 5 bases from V and 3 bases from J, with 8 bases in between.

This chain connects TRBV5-4 to TRBJ1-1; D not resolved. V was cut by 0 bases and J by 1 base, with 7 bases left in between. This CDR3 has 14 amino acids. Looked up from germline, CDR1 is SGHNT and CDR2 is YYREEE (reference sequence). The CDR3 region is CASSLEVKNTEAFF. DNA of the CDR3: TGTGCCAGCAGCTTGGAGGTCAAGAACACTGAAGCTTTCTTT.

The rearrangement uses TRBV2 and TRBJ1-4; D might be TRBD1 (6 bases). The CDR3 has 16 residues. Germline CDR1 reads SNHLY; CDR2 reads FYNNEI. V was shortened by 8 bases and J by 0 bases, with 16 bases between the two germline ends. CDR3 sequence (DNA): TGTGCCAGCGCCTTCCGGGACAAATCAACTAATGAAAAACTGTTTTTT. The encoded protein is CASAFRDKSTNEKLFF.

The rearrangement links TRBV1 to TRBJ1-3; whether TRBD1, the table's D call, matches the DNA was not checked. TRBV1 represents a pseudogene. The CDR3 loop spans 15 amino acids. The CDR3 here is CTSSWTDYSGNTIYF. As DNA, the CDR3 is TGCACCAGCAGCTGGACAGACTACTCTGGAAACACCATATATTTT.

This sequence joins TRBV29-1 and TRBJ2-7; D remains unclear. V was trimmed by 7 bases and J by 5 bases, leaving 15 bases between them. CDR3 length equals 12 residues. CDR1 SQVTM and CDR2 ANQGSEA come from the germline V gene. CDR3 sequence (DNA): TGCAGCGCCCAGACGGACGCCCACGAGCAGTACTTC. This encodes CSAQTDAHEQYF.

The chain combines TRBV4-1 with TRBJ2-7; 8 bases match TRBD2. V dropped 1 base and J dropped 7; count of bases not matched to a gene: 12. Germline V gene lookup returns CDR1 MGHRA and CDR2 YSYEKL. The CDR3 spans 16 residues. The CDR3 protein is CASSQGLAGGEGEQYF. Here the CDR3 DNA reads TGCGCCAGCAGCCAAGGGCTAGCGGGTGGAGAAGGAGAGCAGTACTTC.

The chain carries TRBV6-6 and TRBJ1-2; D is unresolved. V was clipped by 2 bases and J by 2 bases, with 6 bases between them. The CDR3 contains 13 residues. The V gene's germline CDR1 is MNHNY and CDR2 SVGAGI (reference sequence). CDR3 DNA: TGTGCCAGCAGTTACGGGGAGAACTATGGCTACACCTTC. This sequence encodes CASSYGENYGYTF.

The chain combines TRBV18 with TRBJ2-5; 7 positions match TRBD2. The CDR3 is made up of 15 amino acids. The ends lost 3 bases at V and 5 bases at J; junction bases unmatched: 9. The germline gives CDR1 KGHSH, CDR2 LQKENI. The DNA of the CDR3 is TGTGCCAGCTCACCGAGCGGGAAGGGAGTGGAGACCCAGTACTTC. Its protein is CASSPSGKGVETQYF.